The clone carrying this T cell receptor beta chain occurred many times. Each CDR3 protein is one row after TCRdb ran MiXCR on the RT-PCR reads. The sample gives about 680,000 distinct CDR3 sequences, over 12% of which show up once; 3.6% is in the top ten. Between the trimmed V and J ends, which lost 5 bases and 9 bases, there was a span of 11 bases. Per the germline V gene, CDR1 is SGHTA and CDR2 is FQGNSA. The CDR3 spans 12 residues. The chain couples TRBV7-2 to TRBJ2-1; no definite D call. Sequenced material: memory CD4+ T cells from blood. This TCR was sampled from a female donor in good health, serving as a healthy control. In nucleotides, the CDR3 is TGTGCCAGCAGCCCCCTGTCGGGTGAGCAGTTCTTC. This translates into CASSPLSGEQFF.